This TCR beta chain was documented in a study of cytomegalovirus exposure and HLA in healthy donors. Study as a whole: The 120 or so validation repertoires were produced on the same platform as the 670 or so repertoires of the first cohort. This was reported in a later analysis.

Some clones are missing from TCRdb's copy, which holds only in-frame ones; the method was immunoSEQ multiplex PCR. The sample has approximately 120,000 clones; around nine tenths are singletons. The study, taken as a whole, reports: Specificity for CMV antigens was confirmed in vitro for a few of the CMV-associated chains. Researchers counted some 150 TCR beta chains as cytomegalovirus-associated. According to a subsequent analysis, TCR clusters from the first cohort were inclined to appear together in the 120 validation repertoires.

The CDR3 is 15 residues long. V was clipped by 7 bases and J by 0 bases; unmatched bases: 6. CDR1 and CDR2 from the germline V gene are MDHEN and SYDVKM. With respect to this clone: Its antigen is unknown.

The V call is TRBV28, the J call TRBJ2-3, with 8 bases lining up with TRBD2. This receptor was obtained from a woman under 30 in good health and CMV-seronegative. Sequenced sample: PBMCs. The CDR3 nucleotides are TGTGCCAGCAAACTGGCGGGAGGAAGCACAGATACGCAGTATTTT. Amino acids: CASKLAGGSTDTQYF.